This TCR beta chain was recorded in a study of cytomegalovirus exposure and HLA in healthy donors (dated by TCRdb to the late 2010s). The study in broad terms: An earlier analysis of some 600 of the donors reported 276 Gb of sequence data and 117 million unique TCR beta sequences obtained from approximately 180 million T cells. An early release covering roughly 640 HLA-typed donors comprised about 300 gigabases of sequencing data and 85 million or so unique TCR sequences. Of the 300 to 500 genotyped donors, 65% to 90% were placed in the genetic ancestry cluster associated with self-reported Caucasian donors. The study aimed to test whether signatures of past pathogen exposure could be identified by cataloging public T cell receptors. Using immunosequencing, the study profiled T cell repertoires from fewer than 850 subjects and related those repertoires to cytomegalovirus serostatus. In addition to the first cohort of about 650 subjects, a separate validation cohort of approximately 130 different subjects was used. The study combined high-throughput TCR immunosequencing, statistical association of individual TCRs with disease status, and machine learning to predict cytomegalovirus infection status. In a later analysis, previously published TCR beta repertoires from 670 or so donors were re-analyzed and high-resolution HLA genotyping was added so that TCR occurrence patterns could be studied. Rather than using new phenotypic data, the later analysis identified candidate immune exposures from TCR beta sequences and from how often those sequences occurred across donors. In an earlier analysis of roughly 580 of the donors, high-throughput TCR beta sequencing was used to judge whether each TCR beta V gene segment behaved as functional or pseudogenic. Donor age, sex, ethnicity and CMV serostatus were collected together with the repertoire data. A later genetic analysis used genome-wide SNP genotypes for about three fifths of the roughly 700 donors, treating that subset as a discovery cohort. All discovery cohort repertoires had been generated using a single sequencing platform. Class I and class II HLA loci were covered by the typing at four-digit resolution. Typing coverage varied by locus: roughly 620-640 donors for A, B, C, DRB1 and DQB1; approximately 520 for DQA1; about 600 for DPA1; approximately 490 for DPB1. Roughly 5 DR-DQ haplotypes were handled as single units for association and clustering, since linkage in the cohort was strong. Among 300 to 450 genotyped donors of the cohort, an average of roughly 240,000 unique TCR beta nucleotide sequences were sequenced per donor, around 20% of them non-productive.

The method was the immunoSEQ multiplex PCR assay. The multiplex PCR relied on a mix of 60 forward primers for TCR Vbeta segments and 13 reverse primers for TCR Jbeta segments. A multiplex PCR assay on genomic DNA amplified the CDR3 region of rearranged TCR beta genes. Amplified TCR beta libraries were sequenced as 87-base-pair reads on the Illumina HiSeq System. Regarding the original processing steps: A later analysis counted approximately 74 million unique TCR beta chains across the 666 repertoires, and 10 million to 11 million of these chains were shared by at least two donors. To remove PCR and sequencing errors, raw reads were error-corrected and collapsed into unique sequences using a nearest-neighbor algorithm that merged closely related sequences. To assign V, D and J gene segments, CDR3 sequences were aligned to IMGT reference sequences. For a sequence to be retained, at least a six-nucleotide match to both a V gene segment and a J gene segment was required. Rearrangements were called productive when the CDR3 lacked stop codons and stayed in frame with V and J; all others were non-productive. CDR3 was defined according to IMGT convention as the region running from the second conserved V-encoded cysteine to the conserved J-encoded phenylalanine. The earlier analysis of roughly 590 of the donors excluded sequences that lacked an unambiguous match to a single V gene segment. In an earlier analysis of approximately 610 of the donors, V segments were called functional above 56.7% productive rearrangements and were called segregating when the between-donor standard deviation exceeded 5%. A statistical classification framework was built for diagnosing cytomegalovirus status from the catalog of TCR beta chain sequences. In a later analysis, V and J genes were assigned by comparing TCR nucleotide sequences against IMGT/GENE-DB human TR gene sequences. A later analysis assigned CDR3 sequences and most-parsimonious VDJ recombination scenarios with the TCRdist pipeline. In a later analysis, each TCR beta chain was defined by its CDR3 amino acid sequence together with its V-gene family, and reads lacking a unique V-gene family were excluded. In a later analysis, some 600 highly shared, low-generation-probability nucleotide sequences were removed to address suspected cross-contamination and a sequencing artifact. For each public chain, a later analysis derived a clonal expansion index from normalized ranks of inferred template counts within each repertoire. Generation probabilities in a later analysis came from a VDJ recombination model fitted to out-of-frame rearrangements, and those results were checked against IGoR. Hypergeometric tests were used in a later analysis to score TCR-TCR, TCR-HLA and TCR-CMV co-occurrence, with a repertoire-size bias correction applied to the TCR pairs. In a later analysis, false discovery rates were estimated by permuting HLA or CMV assignments 20 times. A later analysis grouped co-occurring TCRs with DBSCAN, adding TCRdist sequence similarity when clustering within HLA-allele-positive subsets. Co-occurrence clustering excluded repertoires with fewer than 30,000 or more than 120,000 public chains, plus five with anomalous nucleotide sharing. The table was pulled from immuneACCESS by TCRdb, which kept in-frame rearrangements only. Such tables lose some clones; where checked, under half of the loss comes from unresolved V genes, and the rest has no known cause. D and trimming were read from the DNA, whereas the V and J calls and clone size are those reported in that table. The sample's table covers around 84,000 clones. Roughly 5.1% of the sample belongs to the ten largest clones.

The germline V gene encodes CDR1 MNHEY and CDR2 SVGAGI. The cysteine opens and the phenylalanine closes a CDR3 of 14 amino acids. The kept DNA is CDR3 alone, 42 bases in frame from the first base. Trimming removed 6 bases from V and 7 bases from J; the gene matches leave 9 bases unexplained. Findings and caveats that apply to the study as a whole: A few of the identified cytomegalovirus-associated TCR beta chains were confirmed in vitro to be specific for cytomegalovirus antigens. A later genetic analysis associated a missense DCLRE1C variant with V-gene and J-gene trimming of TCR beta chains, and an independent cohort replicated the association. Compared with the roughly 670-donor mean, donors in an Asian-associated ancestry cluster had fewer N-insertions in productive TCRs, according to a later genetic analysis. Only TCR beta chains were sequenced in this cohort, and the absence of alpha or paired-chain data limited detectable features. Presence/absence analyses assumed roughly uniform sequencing depth across donors, an assumption that may not hold. The classifier was reported to diagnose cytomegalovirus status with high specificity and sensitivity in both the original cohort and the validation cohort. A cluster of highly shared sequence variants was judged likely to represent a technical artifact of the sequencing pipeline. It was suggested by the authors that the approach could potentially be generalized to other disease states and immunological phenotypes. Several of the top co-occurrence clusters appeared to be linked to parvovirus B19, influenza, CMV and Epstein-Barr virus, according to a later analysis. Some IMGT-functional V segments, including TRBV6-2 and TRBV6-3, could not be distinguished by the 87-base-pair reads and were therefore excluded. HLA typing was unavailable for some donors at each locus, so association tests used only the typed subset. In an earlier analysis of approximately 590 of the donors, most TCR beta V segments appeared in productive rearrangements about 90% or about 30% of the time, broadly matching IMGT annotations. Specific HLA alleles were associated with 15,000 to 20,000 TCR beta sequences at a false discovery rate of 0.05 in a later analysis. A later analysis found that most CMV-associated TCR beta chains appeared HLA-restricted, with HLA associations seemingly driven largely by CMV exposure. Linkage disequilibrium might explain the correlated functional status among segregating V segments, but an unknown experimental factor could not be ruled out. For the cohort, immune exposure information was limited to CMV serostatus. A later analysis found that HLA-associated TCR beta chains were more clonally expanded and had lower generation probabilities than equally common non-associated chains. A total of fewer than 200 TCR beta chains were listed by the study as associated with cytomegalovirus. A further reported finding was that TCR beta sequences accurately predicted the HLA-A and HLA-B alleles for most subjects in the first cohort. Because counts were too low, fewer than 20 rarely observed V segments, including chromosome 9 orphons, were excluded from the earlier analysis of under 650 of the donors. In a later analysis, TCR association rates were found to vary across HLA loci, with the most associated TCRs seen for DRB1 alleles and the fewest for HLA-C alleles. While some public TCRs were present in many individuals, most TCR sequences turned up only very rarely across donors. When HLA alleles, especially DR and DQ, strongly co-occurred, TCR associations were difficult to assign to individual alleles.

In total, 500 to 700 healthy bone marrow donors made up the cohort. Cohort members were all nominally healthy when sampled, although unrecorded immune exposures were likely present. The donor tested CMV seronegative, placing the donor among the 350 or so seronegative members of the cohort. Every donor gave a peripheral blood sample, and the peripheral blood mononuclear cells from that sample were used for TCR beta sequencing. Genomic DNA was extracted from the blood cell samples with the Qiagen DNeasy Blood Extraction Kit. For this clone: The target of this receptor is not known.

The clonotype originates from a man aged 25-45 years in good health and CMV-seronegative. Sequencing was performed on PBMCs. The chain is made from TRBV6-5 and TRBJ1-2; TRBD1 matches 9 bases in the middle. The CDR3: CASSRGQGVGGYTF. Here is the DNA: TGTGCCAGCAGCCGGGGACAGGGCGTGGGTGGCTACACCTTC.